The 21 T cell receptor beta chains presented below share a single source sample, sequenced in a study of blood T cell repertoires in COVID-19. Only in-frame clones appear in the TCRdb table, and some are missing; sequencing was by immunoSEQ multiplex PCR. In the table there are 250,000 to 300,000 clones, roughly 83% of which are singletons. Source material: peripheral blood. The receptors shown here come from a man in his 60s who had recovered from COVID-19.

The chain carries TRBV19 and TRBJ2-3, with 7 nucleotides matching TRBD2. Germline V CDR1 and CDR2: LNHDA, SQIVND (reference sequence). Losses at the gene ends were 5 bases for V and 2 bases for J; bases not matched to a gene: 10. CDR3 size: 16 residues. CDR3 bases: TGTGCCAGTAGTGATCATGGGGGGGGATCCACAGATACGCAGTATTTT. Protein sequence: CASSDHGGGSTDTQYF.

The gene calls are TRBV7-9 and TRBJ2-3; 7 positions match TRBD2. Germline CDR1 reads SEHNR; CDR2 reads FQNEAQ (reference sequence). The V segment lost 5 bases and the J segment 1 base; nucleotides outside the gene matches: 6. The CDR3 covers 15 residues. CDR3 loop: CASSPSGGRTDTQYF. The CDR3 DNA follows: TGTGCCAGCAGCCCCTCGGGGGGACGCACAGATACGCAGTATTTT.

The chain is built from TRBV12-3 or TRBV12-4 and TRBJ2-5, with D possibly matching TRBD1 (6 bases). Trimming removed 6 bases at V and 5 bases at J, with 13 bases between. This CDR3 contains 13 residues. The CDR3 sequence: CASSAHRAETQYF. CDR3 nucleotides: TGTGCCAGCAGCGCCCACAGGGCCGAGACCCAGTACTTC.

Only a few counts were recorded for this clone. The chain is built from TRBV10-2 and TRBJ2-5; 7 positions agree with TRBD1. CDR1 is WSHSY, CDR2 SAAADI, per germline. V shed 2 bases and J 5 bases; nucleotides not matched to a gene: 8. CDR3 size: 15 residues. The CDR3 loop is CASSEQGVWFETQYF. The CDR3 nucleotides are TGCGCCAGCAGTGAGCAGGGGGTTTGGTTTGAGACCCAGTACTTC.

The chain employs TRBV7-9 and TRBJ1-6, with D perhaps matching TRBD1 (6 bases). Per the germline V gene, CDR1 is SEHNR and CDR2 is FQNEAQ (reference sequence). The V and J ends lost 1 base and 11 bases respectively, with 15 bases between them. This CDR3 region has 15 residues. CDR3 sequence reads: CASSLEGVSSAPLHF. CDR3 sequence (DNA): TGTGCCAGCAGCTTAGAGGGGGTTTCATCGGCACCCCTCCACTTT.

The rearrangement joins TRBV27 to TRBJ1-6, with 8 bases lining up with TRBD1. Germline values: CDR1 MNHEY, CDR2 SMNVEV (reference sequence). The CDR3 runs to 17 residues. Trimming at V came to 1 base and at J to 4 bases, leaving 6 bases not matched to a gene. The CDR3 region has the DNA TGTGCCAGCAGTTTATTTCCAGGGGGCTCTTATAATTCACCCCTCCACTTT. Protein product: CASSLFPGGSYNSPLHF.

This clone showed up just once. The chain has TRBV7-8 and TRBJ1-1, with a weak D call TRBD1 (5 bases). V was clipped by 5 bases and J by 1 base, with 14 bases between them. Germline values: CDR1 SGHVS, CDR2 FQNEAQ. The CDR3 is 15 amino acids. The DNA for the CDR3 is TGTGCCAGCAGCCAAACTCGGACACCGAACACTGAAGCTTTCTTT. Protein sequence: CASSQTRTPNTEAFF.

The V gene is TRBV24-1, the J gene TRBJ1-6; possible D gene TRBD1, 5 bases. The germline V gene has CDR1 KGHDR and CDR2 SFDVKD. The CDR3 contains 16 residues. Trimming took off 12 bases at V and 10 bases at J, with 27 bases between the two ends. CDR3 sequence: CAARGWRLEKGSPLHF. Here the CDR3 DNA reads TGTGCCGCAAGGGGTTGGCGTCTGGAAAAGGGATCACCCCTCCACTTT.

CDR3 coding DNA: TGTGCCAGCAGCTTTGTCAAGAGCTCCTACAATGAGCAGTTCTTC. Protein product: CASSFVKSSYNEQFF. V and J are TRBV5-4 and TRBJ2-1, with no clear D. Trimming stripped 2 bases from V and 0 bases from J, with 9 bases between. Germline lookup yields CDR1 SGHNT and CDR2 YYREEE (reference sequence). The CDR3 extends over 15 amino acids. Using reference TRBV5-4 and TRBJ2-1 for the parts outside the CDR3, the full variable domain is ETGVTQSPTHLIKTRGQQVTLRCSSQSGHNTVSWYQQALGQGPQFIFQYYREEENGRGNFPPRFSGLQFPNYSSELNVNALELDDSALYLCASSFVKSSYNEQFFGPGTRLTVL.

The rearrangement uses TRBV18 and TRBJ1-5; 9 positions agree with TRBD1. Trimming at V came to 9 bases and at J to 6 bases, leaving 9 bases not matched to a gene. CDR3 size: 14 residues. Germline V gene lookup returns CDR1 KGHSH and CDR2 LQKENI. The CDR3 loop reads CASQGDREVQPQHF. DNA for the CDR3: TGTGCCAGTCAGGGGGACAGGGAGGTTCAGCCCCAGCATTTT.

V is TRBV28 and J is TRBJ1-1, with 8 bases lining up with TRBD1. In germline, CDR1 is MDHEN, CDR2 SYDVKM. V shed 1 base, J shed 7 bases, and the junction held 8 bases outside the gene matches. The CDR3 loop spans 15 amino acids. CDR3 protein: CASSLSAQGADEAFF. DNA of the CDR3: TGTGCCAGCAGTTTATCCGCCCAGGGGGCTGATGAAGCTTTCTTT.

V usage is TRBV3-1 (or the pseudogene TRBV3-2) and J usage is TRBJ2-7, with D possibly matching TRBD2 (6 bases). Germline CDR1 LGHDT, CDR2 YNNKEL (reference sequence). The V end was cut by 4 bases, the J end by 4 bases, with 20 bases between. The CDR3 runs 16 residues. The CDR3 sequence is CASSLGGDFLGYEQYF. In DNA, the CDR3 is TGTGCCAGCAGCCTCGGCGGGGACTTCCTTGGGTACGAGCAGTACTTC.

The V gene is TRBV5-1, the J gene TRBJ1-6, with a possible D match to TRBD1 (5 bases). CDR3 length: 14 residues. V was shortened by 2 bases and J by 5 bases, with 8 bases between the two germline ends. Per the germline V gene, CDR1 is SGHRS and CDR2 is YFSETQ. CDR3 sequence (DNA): TGCGCCAGCAGCTTCGGGGGGGATAATTCACCCCTCCACTTT. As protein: CASSFGGDNSPLHF.

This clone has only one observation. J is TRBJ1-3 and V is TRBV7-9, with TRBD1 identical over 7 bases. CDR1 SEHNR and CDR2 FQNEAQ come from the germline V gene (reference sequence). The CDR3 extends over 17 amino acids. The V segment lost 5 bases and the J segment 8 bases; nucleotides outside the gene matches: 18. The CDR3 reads CASSPQQPETGHDTIYF. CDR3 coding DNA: TGTGCCAGCAGCCCCCAGCAGCCAGAGACAGGGCACGACACCATATATTTT. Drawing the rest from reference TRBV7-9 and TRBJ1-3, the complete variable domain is DTGVSQNPRHKITKRGQNVTFRCDPISEHNRLYWYRQTLGQGPEFLTYFQNEAQLEKSRLLSDRFSAERPKGSFSTLEIQRTEQGDSAMYLCASSPQQPETGHDTIYFGEGSWLTVV.

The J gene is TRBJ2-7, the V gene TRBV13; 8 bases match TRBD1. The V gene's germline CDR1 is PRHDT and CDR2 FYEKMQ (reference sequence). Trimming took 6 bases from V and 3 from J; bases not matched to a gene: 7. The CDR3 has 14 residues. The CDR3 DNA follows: TGTGCCAGCAGACGGACAGGGACGCTCTACGAGCAGTACTTC. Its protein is CASRRTGTLYEQYF.

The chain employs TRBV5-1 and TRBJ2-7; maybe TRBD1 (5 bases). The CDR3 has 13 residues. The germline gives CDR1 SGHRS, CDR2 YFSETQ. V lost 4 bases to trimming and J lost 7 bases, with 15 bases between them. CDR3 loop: CASSRDSSGEQYF. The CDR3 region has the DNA TGCGCCAGCAGCCGCGACAGCTCAGGGGAGCAGTACTTC.

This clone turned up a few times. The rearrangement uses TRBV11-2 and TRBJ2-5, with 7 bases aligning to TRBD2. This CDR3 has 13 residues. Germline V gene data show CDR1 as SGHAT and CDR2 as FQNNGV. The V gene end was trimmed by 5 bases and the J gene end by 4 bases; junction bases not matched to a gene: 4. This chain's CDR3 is CASSGLGRETQYF. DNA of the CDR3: TGTGCCAGCAGCGGACTAGGCAGAGAGACCCAGTACTTC.

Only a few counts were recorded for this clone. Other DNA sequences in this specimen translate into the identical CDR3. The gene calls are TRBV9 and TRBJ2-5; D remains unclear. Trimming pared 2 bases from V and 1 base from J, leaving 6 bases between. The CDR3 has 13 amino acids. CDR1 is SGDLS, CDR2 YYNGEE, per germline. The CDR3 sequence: CASSVASQETQYF. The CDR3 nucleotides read TGTGCCAGCAGCGTGGCTAGCCAAGAGACCCAGTACTTC.

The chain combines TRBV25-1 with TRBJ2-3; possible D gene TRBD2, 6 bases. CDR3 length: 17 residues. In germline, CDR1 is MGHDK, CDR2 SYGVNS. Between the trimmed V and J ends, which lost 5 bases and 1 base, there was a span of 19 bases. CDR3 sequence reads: CASSRGIPLGGTDTQYF. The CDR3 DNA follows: TGTGCCAGCAGTCGGGGGATCCCCCTGGGGGGCACAGATACGCAGTATTTT.

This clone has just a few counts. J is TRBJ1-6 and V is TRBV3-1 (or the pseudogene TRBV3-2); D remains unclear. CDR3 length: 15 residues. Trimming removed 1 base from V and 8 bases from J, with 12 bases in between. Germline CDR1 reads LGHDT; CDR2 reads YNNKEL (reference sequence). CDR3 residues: CASSQGPNVDSPLHF. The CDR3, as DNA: TGTGCCAGCAGCCAAGGGCCGAACGTTGATTCACCCCTCCACTTT.

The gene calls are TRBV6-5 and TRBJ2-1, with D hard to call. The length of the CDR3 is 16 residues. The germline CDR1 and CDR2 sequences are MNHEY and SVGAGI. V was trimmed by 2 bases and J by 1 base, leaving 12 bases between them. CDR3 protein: CASSYASVASYNEQFF. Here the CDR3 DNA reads TGTGCCAGCAGTTACGCCTCGGTAGCATCCTACAATGAGCAGTTCTTC.